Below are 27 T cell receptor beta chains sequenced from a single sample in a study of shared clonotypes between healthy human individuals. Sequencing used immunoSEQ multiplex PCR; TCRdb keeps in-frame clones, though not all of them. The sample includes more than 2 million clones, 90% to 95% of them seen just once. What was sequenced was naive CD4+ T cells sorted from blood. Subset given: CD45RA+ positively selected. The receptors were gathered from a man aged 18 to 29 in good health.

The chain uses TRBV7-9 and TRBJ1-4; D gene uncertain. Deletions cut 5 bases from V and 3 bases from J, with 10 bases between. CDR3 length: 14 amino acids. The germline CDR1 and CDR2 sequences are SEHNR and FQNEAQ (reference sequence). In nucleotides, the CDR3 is TGTGCCAGCAGCATGGCTGGGGCTAATGAAAAACTGTTTTTT. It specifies CASSMAGANEKLFF.

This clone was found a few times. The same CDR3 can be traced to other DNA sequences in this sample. CDR3 DNA: TGTGCCAGCAGCTTAGGACTAGCGGGTTCCTACGAGCAGTACTTC. As protein: CASSLGLAGSYEQYF. The V gene is TRBV7-2, the J gene TRBJ2-7; 10 nucleotides align to TRBD2. Germline CDR1 and CDR2: SGHTA and FQGNSA. J was trimmed by 1 base and V by 1 base; bases with no gene match: 1. The CDR3 has 15 residues.

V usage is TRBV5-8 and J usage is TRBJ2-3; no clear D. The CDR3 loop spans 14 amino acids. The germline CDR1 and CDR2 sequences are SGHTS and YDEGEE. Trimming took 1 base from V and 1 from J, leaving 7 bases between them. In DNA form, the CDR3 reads TGTGCCAGCAGCTTGAGGCAGGGCACAGATACGCAGTATTTT. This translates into CASSLRQGTDTQYF.

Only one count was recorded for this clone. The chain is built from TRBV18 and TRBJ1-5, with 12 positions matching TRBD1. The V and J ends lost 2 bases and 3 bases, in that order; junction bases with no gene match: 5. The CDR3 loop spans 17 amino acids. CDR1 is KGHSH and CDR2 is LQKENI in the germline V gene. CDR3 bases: TGTGCCAGCTCACCAACCCCGGGACAGGGGGCCAATCAGCCCCAGCATTTT. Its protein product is CASSPTPGQGANQPQHF.

The CDR3 protein is CASSGRAGESPLHF. As DNA, the CDR3 is TGTGCCAGCAGCGGGAGGGCAGGGGAATCACCCCTCCACTTT. V usage is TRBV9 and J usage is TRBJ1-6; perhaps TRBD1 as D (6 bases). CDR3 length: 14 amino acids. V was trimmed by 3 bases and J by 10 bases, leaving 14 bases between them. CDR1 and CDR2 from the germline V gene are SGDLS and YYNGEE.

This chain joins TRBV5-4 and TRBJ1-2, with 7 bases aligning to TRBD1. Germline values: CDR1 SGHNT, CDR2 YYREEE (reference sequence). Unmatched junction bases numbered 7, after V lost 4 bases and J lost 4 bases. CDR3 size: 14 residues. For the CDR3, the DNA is TGTGCCAGCAGCCCCGGGACAGCCTCCTATGGCTACACCTTC. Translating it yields CASSPGTASYGYTF. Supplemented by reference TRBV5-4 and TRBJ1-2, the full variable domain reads ETGVTQSPTHLIKTRGQQVTLRCSSQSGHNTVSWYQQALGQGPQFIFQYYREEENGRGNFPPRFSGLQFPNYSSELNVNALELDDSALYLCASSPGTASYGYTFGSGTRLTVV.

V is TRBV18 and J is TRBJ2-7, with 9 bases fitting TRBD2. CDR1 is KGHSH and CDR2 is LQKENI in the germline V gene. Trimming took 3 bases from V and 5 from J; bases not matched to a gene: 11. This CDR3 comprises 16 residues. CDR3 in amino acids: CASSPIQAGGGNEQYF. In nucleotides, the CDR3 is TGTGCCAGCTCACCCATACAAGCGGGGGGCGGGAACGAGCAGTACTTC.

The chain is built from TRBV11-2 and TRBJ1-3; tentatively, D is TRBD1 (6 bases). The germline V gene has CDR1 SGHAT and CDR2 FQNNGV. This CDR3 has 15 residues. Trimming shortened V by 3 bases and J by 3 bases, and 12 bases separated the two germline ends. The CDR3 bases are TGTGCCAGCAGCTTCGGGGGGCCAGGTGGAAACACCATATATTTT. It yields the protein CASSFGGPGGNTIYF.

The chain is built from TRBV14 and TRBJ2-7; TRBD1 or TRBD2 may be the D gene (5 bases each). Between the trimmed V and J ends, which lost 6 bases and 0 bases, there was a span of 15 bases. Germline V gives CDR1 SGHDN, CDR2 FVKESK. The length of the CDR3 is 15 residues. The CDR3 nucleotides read TGTGCCAGCAGTCCCCGGGACGCCTCCTCCTACGAGCAGTACTTC. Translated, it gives CASSPRDASSYEQYF.

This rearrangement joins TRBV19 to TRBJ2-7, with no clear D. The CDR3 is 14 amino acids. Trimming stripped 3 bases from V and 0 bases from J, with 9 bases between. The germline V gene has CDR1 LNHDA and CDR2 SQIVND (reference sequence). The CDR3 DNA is TGTGCCAGTAGTATGTACCGAAGCTCCTACGAGCAGTACTTC. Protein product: CASSMYRSSYEQYF. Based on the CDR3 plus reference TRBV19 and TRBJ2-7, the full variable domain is DGGITQSPKYLFRKEGQNVTLSCEQNLNHDAMYWYRQDPGQGLRLIYYSQIVNDFQKGDIAEGYSVSREKKESFPLTVTSAQKNPTAFYLCASSMYRSSYEQYFGPGTRLTVT.

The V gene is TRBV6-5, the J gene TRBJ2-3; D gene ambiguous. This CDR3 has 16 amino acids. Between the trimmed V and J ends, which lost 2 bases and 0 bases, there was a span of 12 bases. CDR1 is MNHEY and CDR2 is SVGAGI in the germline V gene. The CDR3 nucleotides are TGTGCCAGCAGTTACGGTGGGCTCCTAAGCACAGATACGCAGTATTTT. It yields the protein CASSYGGLLSTDTQYF.

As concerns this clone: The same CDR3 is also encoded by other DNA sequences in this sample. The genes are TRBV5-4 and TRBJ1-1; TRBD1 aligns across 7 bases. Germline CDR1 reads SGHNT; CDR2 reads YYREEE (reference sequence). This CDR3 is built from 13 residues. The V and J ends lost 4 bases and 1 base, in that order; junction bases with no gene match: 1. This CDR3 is CASSRDRNTEAFF. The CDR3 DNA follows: TGTGCCAGCAGCCGGGACAGGAACACTGAAGCTTTCTTT.

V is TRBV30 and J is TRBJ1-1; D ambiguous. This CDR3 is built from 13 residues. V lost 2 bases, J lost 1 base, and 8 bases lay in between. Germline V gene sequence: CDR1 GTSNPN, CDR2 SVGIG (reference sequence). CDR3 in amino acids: CAWSPDSNTEAFF. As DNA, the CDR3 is TGTGCCTGGAGTCCGGACTCGAACACTGAAGCTTTCTTT.

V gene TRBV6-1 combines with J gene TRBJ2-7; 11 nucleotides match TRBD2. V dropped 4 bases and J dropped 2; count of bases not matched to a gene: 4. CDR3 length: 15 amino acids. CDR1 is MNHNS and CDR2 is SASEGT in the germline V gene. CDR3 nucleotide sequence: TGTGCCAGCAGTGCCCTAGCGGGAGGCACCTACGAGCAGTACTTC. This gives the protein CASSALAGGTYEQYF.

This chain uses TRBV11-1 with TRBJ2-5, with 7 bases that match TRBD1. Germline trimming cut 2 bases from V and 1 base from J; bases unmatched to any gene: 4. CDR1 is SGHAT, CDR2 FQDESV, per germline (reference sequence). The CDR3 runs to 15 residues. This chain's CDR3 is CASSLSSGGQETQYF. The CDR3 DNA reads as TGTGCCAGCAGCTTAAGTTCAGGGGGCCAAGAGACCCAGTACTTC.

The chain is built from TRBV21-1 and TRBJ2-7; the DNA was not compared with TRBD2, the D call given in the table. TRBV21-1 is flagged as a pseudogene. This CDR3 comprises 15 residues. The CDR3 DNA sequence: TGTGCCAGCCCAAATAAAGAGGCAGACTCCTACGAGCAGTACTTC. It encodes CASPNKEADSYEQYF.

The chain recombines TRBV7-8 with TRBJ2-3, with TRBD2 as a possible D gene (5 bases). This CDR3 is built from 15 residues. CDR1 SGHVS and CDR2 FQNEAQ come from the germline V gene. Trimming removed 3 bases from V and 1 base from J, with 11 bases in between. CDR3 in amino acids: CASSFSTRGTDTQYF. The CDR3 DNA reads TGTGCCAGCAGCTTCTCGACGAGGGGCACAGATACGCAGTATTTT.

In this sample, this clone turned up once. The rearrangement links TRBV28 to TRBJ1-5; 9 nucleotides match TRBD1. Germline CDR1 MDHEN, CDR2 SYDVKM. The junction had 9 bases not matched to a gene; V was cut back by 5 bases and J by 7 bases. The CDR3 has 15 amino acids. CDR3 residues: CASSPGTGSFQPQHF. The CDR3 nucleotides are TGTGCCAGCAGTCCCGGGACAGGGAGTTTCCAGCCCCAGCATTTT.

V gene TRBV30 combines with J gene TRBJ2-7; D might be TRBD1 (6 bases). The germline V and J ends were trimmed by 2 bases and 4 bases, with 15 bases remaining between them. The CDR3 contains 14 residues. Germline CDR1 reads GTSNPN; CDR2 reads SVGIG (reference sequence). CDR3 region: CAWSPDRFGYEQYF. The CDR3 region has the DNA TGTGCCTGGAGTCCTGACAGGTTTGGGTACGAGCAGTACTTC.

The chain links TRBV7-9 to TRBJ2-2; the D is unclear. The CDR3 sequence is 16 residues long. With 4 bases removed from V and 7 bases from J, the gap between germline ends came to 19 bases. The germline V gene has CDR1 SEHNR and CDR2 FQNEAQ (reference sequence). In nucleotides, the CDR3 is TGTGCCAGCAGCTCAAGCCTGGGTAAAGGAAGCGGGGAGCTGTTTTTT. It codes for CASSSSLGKGSGELFF.

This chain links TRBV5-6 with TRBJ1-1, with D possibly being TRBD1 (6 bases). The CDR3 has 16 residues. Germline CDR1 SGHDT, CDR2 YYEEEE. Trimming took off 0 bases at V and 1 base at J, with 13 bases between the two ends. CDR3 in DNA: TGTGCCAGCAGCTTGGTGGGGGCTGGCGGGAACACTGAAGCTTTCTTT. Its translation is CASSLVGAGGNTEAFF.

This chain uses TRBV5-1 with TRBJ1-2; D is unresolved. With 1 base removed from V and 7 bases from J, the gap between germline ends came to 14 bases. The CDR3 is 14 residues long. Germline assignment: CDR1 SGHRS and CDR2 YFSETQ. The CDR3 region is CASSLMAVNGGYTF. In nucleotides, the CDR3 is TGCGCCAGCAGCTTGATGGCAGTGAACGGTGGCTACACCTTC.

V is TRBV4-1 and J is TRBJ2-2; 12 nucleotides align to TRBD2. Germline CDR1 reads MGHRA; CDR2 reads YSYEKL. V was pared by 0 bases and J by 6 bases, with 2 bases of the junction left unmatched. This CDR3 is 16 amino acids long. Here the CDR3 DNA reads TGCGCCAGCAGCCAAGATCCTAGCGGGAGGGCCGGGGAGCTGTTTTTT. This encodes CASSQDPSGRAGELFF.

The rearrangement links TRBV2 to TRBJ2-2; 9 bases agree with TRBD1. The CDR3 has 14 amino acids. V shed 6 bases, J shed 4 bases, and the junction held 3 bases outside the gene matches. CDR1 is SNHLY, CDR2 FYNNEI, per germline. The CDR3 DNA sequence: TGTGCCAGCAGCCGGACAGGGGTCACCGGGGAGCTGTTTTTT. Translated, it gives CASSRTGVTGELFF.

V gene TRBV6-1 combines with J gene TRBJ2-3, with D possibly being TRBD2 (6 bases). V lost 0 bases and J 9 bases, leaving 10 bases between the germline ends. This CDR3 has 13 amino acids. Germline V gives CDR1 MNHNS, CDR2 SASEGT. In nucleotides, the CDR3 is TGTGCCAGCAGTGAAGCGGCGCGGGACACGCAGTATTTT. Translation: CASSEAARDTQYF.

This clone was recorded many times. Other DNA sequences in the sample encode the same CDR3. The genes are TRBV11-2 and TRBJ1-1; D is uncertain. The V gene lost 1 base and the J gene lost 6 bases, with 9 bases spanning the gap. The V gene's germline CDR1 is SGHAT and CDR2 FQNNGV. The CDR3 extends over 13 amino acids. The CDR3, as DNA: TGTGCCAGCAGCTTAGGGGTCCGCGCTGAAGCTTTCTTT. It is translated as CASSLGVRAEAFF.

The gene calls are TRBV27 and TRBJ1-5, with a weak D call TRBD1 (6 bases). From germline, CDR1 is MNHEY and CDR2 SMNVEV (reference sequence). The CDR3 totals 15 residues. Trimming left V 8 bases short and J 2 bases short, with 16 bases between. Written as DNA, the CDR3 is TGTGCCAGCTCTTCCCCGGGGGCTGGCAATCAGCCCCAGCATTTT. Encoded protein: CASSSPGAGNQPQHF.